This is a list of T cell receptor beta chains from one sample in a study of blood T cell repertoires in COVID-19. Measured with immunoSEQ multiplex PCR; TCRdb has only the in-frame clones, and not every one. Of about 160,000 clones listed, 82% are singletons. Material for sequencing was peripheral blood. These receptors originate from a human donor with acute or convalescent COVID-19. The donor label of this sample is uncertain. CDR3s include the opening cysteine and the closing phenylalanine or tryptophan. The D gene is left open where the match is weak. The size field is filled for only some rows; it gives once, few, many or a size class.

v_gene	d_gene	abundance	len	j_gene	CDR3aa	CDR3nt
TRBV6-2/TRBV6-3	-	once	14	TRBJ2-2	CASSLTRNTGELFF	TGTGCCAGCAGCCTAACTAGAAACACCGGGGAGCTGTTTTTT
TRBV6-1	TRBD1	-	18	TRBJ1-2	CASSDHPDRGRYHYGYTF	TGTGCCAGCAGTGATCACCCGGACAGGGGGCGTTACCACTATGGCTACACCTTC
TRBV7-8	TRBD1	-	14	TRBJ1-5	CASSFGQGNQPQHF	TGTGCCAGCAGCTTCGGACAGGGAAATCAGCCCCAGCATTTT
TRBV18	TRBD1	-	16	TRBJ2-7	CASSTGRQGAPYEQYF	TGTGCCAGCTCTACGGGGCGACAGGGGGCCCCCTACGAGCAGTACTTC
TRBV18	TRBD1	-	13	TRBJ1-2	CASSPTGTDGYTF	TGTGCCAGCTCACCAACCGGGACAGATGGCTACACCTTC
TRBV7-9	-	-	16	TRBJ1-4	CASSPRTASTNEKLFF	TGTGCCAGCAGCCCCCGGACAGCCTCAACTAATGAAAAACTGTTTTTT
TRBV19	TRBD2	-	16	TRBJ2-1	CATHPMGGIRYNEQFF	TGTGCCACCCACCCGATGGGAGGGATAAGGTACAATGAGCAGTTCTTC
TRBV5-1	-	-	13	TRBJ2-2	CASSREIAGELFF	TGCGCCAGCAGCCGAGAAATTGCCGGGGAGCTGTTTTTT
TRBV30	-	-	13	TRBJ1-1	CAWSLNRGLDAFF	TGTGCCTGGAGTCTTAATAGGGGATTGGACGCTTTCTTT
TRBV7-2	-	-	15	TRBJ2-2	CASSLRRTNTGELFF	TGTGCCAGCAGCTTGAGGCGGACGAACACCGGGGAGCTGTTTTTT
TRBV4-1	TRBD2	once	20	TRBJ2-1	CASSQALTQRGASSYNEQFF	TGCGCCAGCAGCCAAGCTTTAACCCAGCGGGGGGCCAGCTCCTACAATGAGCAGTTCTTC
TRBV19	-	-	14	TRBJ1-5	CASSMGGIGQPQHF	TGTGCCAGTAGTATGGGGGGAATAGGTCAGCCCCAGCATTTT
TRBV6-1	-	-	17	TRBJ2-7	CASSGGPFGTGNNEQYF	TGTGCCAGCAGTGGAGGTCCGTTCGGTACCGGCAACAACGAGCAGTACTTC
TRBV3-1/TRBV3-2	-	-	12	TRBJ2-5	CASSRAQETQYF	TGTGCCAGCAGCCGGGCCCAAGAGACCCAGTACTTC
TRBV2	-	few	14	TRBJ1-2	CASSEAQGSLGYTF	TGTGCCAGCAGTGAAGCACAGGGTTCGTTGGGCTACACCTTC
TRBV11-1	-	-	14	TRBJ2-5	CASSLPGIQETQYF	TGTGCCAGCAGCTTACCGGGGATCCAAGAGACCCAGTACTTC
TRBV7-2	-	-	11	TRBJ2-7	CASSIRGEQYF	TGTGCCAGCAGCATACGGGGCGAGCAGTACTTC
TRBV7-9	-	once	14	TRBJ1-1	CASSLNIQGAEAFF	TGTGCCAGCAGCTTAAATATACAGGGCGCTGAAGCTTTCTTT
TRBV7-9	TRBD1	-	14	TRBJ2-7	CASSEGQGGFEQYF	TGTGCCAGCAGCGAGGGACAGGGAGGGTTCGAGCAGTACTTC
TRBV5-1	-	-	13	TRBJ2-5	CASSMGPQETQYF	TGCGCCAGCAGCATGGGGCCCCAAGAGACCCAGTACTTC